This T cell receptor beta chain was recovered during a study of T cells expressing NK-cell markers. In the study overall: It was sorted CD3+CD56+NKG2C+, CD3+CD56+NKG2C- and CD3+CD56-NKG2C+ T cells that supplied the TCR beta repertoires.

With regard to this clonotype: Its antigen is unidentified.

The TCR beta cDNA came from 5'RACE template switching with UMIs. From the 5' RACE reads, TCRdb lists one entry per CDR3 protein and no DNA. Its clone listing holds over 150,000 distinct CDR3 sequences. Findings and limits, study-wide: The contribution of dominant NKG2C+ clonotypes to CD8+ T cells in several donors was roughly 1.0-7.0%.

This CDR3 spans 15 amino acids. Germline V gives CDR1 SGHDT, CDR2 YYEEEE. This chain links TRBV5-6 with TRBJ2-5; TCRdb calls TRBD2, which cannot be checked without DNA. The sequence derives from a woman aged 50 to 60 in good health. Specimen: blood T cells: a sorted CD56 or NKG2C T cell subset, CD4+ or CD8+ T cells, or bulk PBMC T cells (not recorded which). The CDR3 sequence is CASTSTERRRQTQYF.